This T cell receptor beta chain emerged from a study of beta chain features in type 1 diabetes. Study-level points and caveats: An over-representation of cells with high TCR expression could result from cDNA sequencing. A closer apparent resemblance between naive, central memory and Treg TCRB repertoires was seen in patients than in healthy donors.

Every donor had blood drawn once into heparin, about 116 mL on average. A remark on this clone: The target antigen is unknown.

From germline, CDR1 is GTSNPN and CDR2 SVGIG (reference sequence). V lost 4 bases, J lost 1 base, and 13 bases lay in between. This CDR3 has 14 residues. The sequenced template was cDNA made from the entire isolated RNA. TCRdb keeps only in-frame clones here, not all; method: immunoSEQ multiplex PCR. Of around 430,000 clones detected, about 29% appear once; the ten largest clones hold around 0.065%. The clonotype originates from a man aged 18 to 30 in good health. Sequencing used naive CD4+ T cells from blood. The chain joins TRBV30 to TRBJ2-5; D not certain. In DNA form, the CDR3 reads TGTGCCTGGAATCGTGGGCCTCTCCAAGAGACCCAGTACTTC. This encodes CAWNRGPLQETQYF. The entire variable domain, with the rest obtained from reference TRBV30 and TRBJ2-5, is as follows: SQTIHQWPATLVQPVGSPLSLECTVEGTSNPNLYWYRQAAGRGLQLLFYSVGIGQISSEVPQNLSASRPQDRQFILSSKKLLLSDSGFYLCAWNRGPLQETQYFGPGTRLLVL.